What follows describes a single T cell receptor beta chain. Its antigen is undetermined. Only in-frame clones appear in the TCRdb table, and some are missing; sequencing was by immunoSEQ multiplex PCR. The table has about 87,000 clones, approximately 86% seen once; the top ten hold 16%. The entry originates in a study of radiotherapy plus CTLA-4 blockade in lung cancer. Study at large: Patients showed objective responses in around a sixth of cases and disease control in around 30%. Whole-study results and caveats: Per reports, early blood T cell clone dynamics, plus interferon-beta, forecast response most strongly. Clones of tumor-derived TCRs expanded in blood after radiotherapy plus ipilimumab.

Treatment of patients with chemo-refractory metastatic non-small-cell lung cancer consisted of focal radiation plus CTLA-4 blockade with ipilimumab. J gave up 0 bases and V 0 bases, and 2 bases lay outside the gene matches. Germline V gene sequence: CDR1 SGHRS, CDR2 YFSETQ. The CDR3 covers 16 residues. The V call is TRBV5-1, the J call TRBJ2-1, with 8 bases identical to TRBD2. The sequences come from peripheral blood, collected from a patient treated with radiotherapy plus ipilimumab. This clonotype was obtained from a human donor with non-small cell lung cancer that progressed on radiotherapy plus ipilimumab. DNA of the CDR3: TGCGCCAGCAGCTTGGGGACTAGCAGCTCCTACAATGAGCAGTTCTTC. It yields the protein CASSLGTSSSYNEQFF.